This is a list of T cell receptor beta chains from one sample in a study of blood T cell repertoires in COVID-19. Some clones are missing from TCRdb's copy, which holds only in-frame ones; the method was immunoSEQ multiplex PCR. The sample consists of roughly 240,000 clones, roughly 85% of them appearing once. Material: PBMCs or T cells enriched from blood (not recorded which). The receptor source for this set is a woman aged 45-65 years with acute COVID-19. CDR3s include the opening cysteine and the closing phenylalanine or tryptophan. The order of the fields is D gene, V gene, clone size, J gene, CDR3 DNA, CDR3 protein. The D gene is left open where the match is weak. Clone sizes are given selectively: once, few, many, or a class where the clone is expanded.

TRBD1	TRBV5-4	once	TRBJ1-1	TGTGCCAGCAGCGGAGCGACAGGGGTTAGCACTGAAGCTTTCTTT	CASSGATGVSTEAFF
NA	TRBV3-1/TRBV3-2	NA	TRBJ2-1	TGTGCCAGCAGCCAATGGGGGGGGCGCAATGAGCAGTTCTTC	CASSQWGGRNEQFF
TRBD1	TRBV30	few	TRBJ1-1	TGTGCCTGGAGTGCCCCTCTCGGACAGGGGATGAACACTGAAGCTTTCTTT	CAWSAPLGQGMNTEAFF
NA	TRBV30	NA	TRBJ1-1	TGTGCCTGGAGTTTATTCGGTTCGTTGACTGAAGCTTTCTTT	CAWSLFGSLTEAFF
NA	TRBV19	NA	TRBJ2-7	TGTGCCAGTAGCCAGGACCGACGGCGGGGTGAGCAGTACTTC	CASSQDRRRGEQYF
NA	TRBV7-9	NA	TRBJ2-7	TGTGCCAGCAGCTTATCGGGACTCTTCGAGCAGTACTTC	CASSLSGLFEQYF
NA	TRBV19	many	TRBJ1-5	TGTGCCAGTATCTCAACCAGGGGATACAATCAGCCCCAGCATTTT	CASISTRGYNQPQHF
TRBD1	TRBV14	NA	TRBJ2-2	TGTGCCAGCAGCCAAGTGCCCGGGACAGGGAACACCGGGGAGCTGTTTTTT	CASSQVPGTGNTGELFF
NA	TRBV10-2	NA	TRBJ1-5	TGCGCCAGCAGTGAGACAGTAATCAATCAGCCCCAGCATTTT	CASSETVINQPQHF
NA	TRBV19	NA	TRBJ1-2	TGTGCCAGTAGTATGTCGGGGGAGTTGATCCGCGGCTACACCTTC	CASSMSGELIRGYTF
TRBD1	TRBV30	few	TRBJ1-5	TGTGCCTGGAGTGTAAACAGAGGGACAGGGGGCAATCAGCCCCAGCATTTT	CAWSVNRGTGGNQPQHF
NA	TRBV3-1/TRBV3-2	once	TRBJ2-4	TGTGCCAGCAGCCAAGCGAAGGGGAACATTCAGTACTTC	CASSQAKGNIQYF
TRBD2	TRBV2	NA	TRBJ2-7	TGTGCCAGCTTAGCGGGGGCGTTCCCCTACGAGCAGTACTTC	CASLAGAFPYEQYF
TRBD2	TRBV5-1	NA	TRBJ2-5	TGCGCCAGCAGCTTGGGTAATAGCGGGGGCCAAGAGACCCAGTACTTC	CASSLGNSGGQETQYF
NA	TRBV6-1	NA	TRBJ1-4	TGTGCCAGCAAGCCCGGGGGTTTCCCCGAAAAACTGTTTTTT	CASKPGGFPEKLFF
NA	TRBV12-5	NA	TRBJ1-4	TGTGCTAGTGGTTTGGTACGTGACACCTTCAAACTGTTTTTT	CASGLVRDTFKLFF
NA	TRBV27	NA	TRBJ1-6	TGTGCCAGCAGTTTCACTCGATCCTATAATTCACCCCTCCACTTT	CASSFTRSYNSPLHF
NA	TRBV5-1	NA	TRBJ1-3	TGCGCCAGCAGTTCGACTCCTGACTCTGGAAACACCATATATTTT	CASSSTPDSGNTIYF
NA	TRBV5-6	NA	TRBJ1-5	TGTGCCAGCAGCTCGTACCAGGGGATCCATAGCAATCAGCCCCAGCATTTT	CASSSYQGIHSNQPQHF
NA	TRBV5-6	NA	TRBJ1-2	TGTGCCAGCAGCTCGAATGACAGAAACTATGGCTACACCTTC	CASSSNDRNYGYTF
TRBD2	TRBV7-2	NA	TRBJ2-1	TGTGCCAGCAGCTTAGGGCTAGCGGGGGCCCTTTCACTCTTC	CASSLGLAGALSLF
NA	TRBV19	NA	TRBJ2-5	TGTGCCAGTAGTATCTGGGGGCACACACAAGAGACCCAGTACTTC	CASSIWGHTQETQYF